This is a list of T cell receptor beta chains from one sample in a study of neoadjuvant nivolumab and ipilimumab in lung cancer. TCRdb's copy holds only in-frame clones and misses some; the assay was immunoSEQ multiplex PCR. The sample shows thousands of clones, more than 75% of them seen only once. The material was adjacent normal lung tissue, obtained after neoadjuvant nivolumab, alone or with ipilimumab, at or shortly before surgery. These receptors came from an adult with non-small cell lung cancer. Each CDR3 is given without its conserved first and last residue. D genes are given only for firm matches.

D gene,V gene,J gene,CDR3 protein
-,TRBV4-2,TRBJ1-1,ASSRWTWGEMNTEAF
-,TRBV5-6,TRBJ1-2,ASSLRVGSYGYT
-,TRBV18,TRBJ2-1,ASSRSGVPSYNEQF
-,TRBV7-7,TRBJ1-1,ASSLDVFTEAF
TRBD1,TRBV11-3,TRBJ2-5,ASSSDRAQETQY
-,TRBV5-1,TRBJ1-2,ASSLGDGGYT
-,TRBV5-1,TRBJ2-7,ASSLAVTVSYEQY
-,TRBV5-4,TRBJ2-2,ASSGGTGELF
-,TRBV28,TRBJ2-1,ASRPPGGINEQF
TRBD1,TRBV11-2,TRBJ1-6,ASSLALRQGSSYNSPLH
-,TRBV5-5,TRBJ2-7,ASSLFTPGRWVEQY
TRBD1,TRBV19,TRBJ1-2,ASSIVRGGTVPGYGYT
-,TRBV30,TRBJ2-3,AWSRPRADTQY
-,TRBV19,TRBJ1-1,ASRHWGAEAF
-,TRBV18,TRBJ2-2,ASSSLPLVTNTGELF
-,TRBV6-4,TRBJ2-6,ASSDRVGANVLT
-,TRBV7-2,TRBJ1-2,ASSRLGGYT
-,TRBV18,TRBJ1-3,ASSPLGSDSGNTIY
TRBD1,TRBV27,TRBJ1-5,ASSPGQNQPQH
-,TRBV4-1,TRBJ1-5,ASSQARGSNQPQH
TRBD1,TRBV5-4,TRBJ2-1,ASSLDRGLYNEQF
TRBD1,TRBV7-6,TRBJ2-7,ASSSRDSTSRKY
-,TRBV7-9,TRBJ1-5,ASSLVMAGVYSNQPQH
TRBD2,TRBV18,TRBJ2-1,ASSQSLAGEDEQF
-,TRBV28,TRBJ2-7,ASSRQIPLYEQY
-,TRBV7-6,TRBJ2-2,ASRNTGNTGELF
TRBD2,TRBV9,TRBJ2-2,ASSEGLAGVGGELF
-,TRBV16,TRBJ2-7,ASSHFRVAYEQY
TRBD1,TRBV11-3,TRBJ1-5,ASSPLDRGRNSNQPQH
TRBD2,TRBV11-3,TRBJ2-2,ASSAGLAGNGELF
TRBD1,TRBV5-1,TRBJ1-2,ASSLDRGTGGYT
-,TRBV4-3,TRBJ1-5,ASSQSLQNQPQH
-,TRBV6-6,TRBJ1-3,ASSSPPLGSGNTIY
-,TRBV14,TRBJ2-1,ASSQGLTAGRYNEQF
TRBD1,TRBV7-9,TRBJ2-4,ASSETGGFKDIQY
-,TRBV4-1,TRBJ1-1,ASSQDNARWAEAF
TRBD1,TRBV2,TRBJ1-5,ASKGQSNQPQH
-,TRBV11-2,TRBJ1-2,ASSLDLSEGLNYGYT
-,TRBV7-2,TRBJ1-5,ASSPDLNQPQH
-,TRBV7-2,TRBJ2-7,ASSRGLAESYEQY
-,TRBV5-4,TRBJ2-3,ASTMTGHGADTQY
-,TRBV12-5,TRBJ1-4,ASGFSKRGFNEKLF
TRBD1,TRBV5-1,TRBJ2-7,ASSAGGTVRPYEQY
-,TRBV5-1,TRBJ1-2,ASALGEHGYT
TRBD1,TRBV29-1,TRBJ1-1,SGQGATEAF
TRBD2,TRBV7-8,TRBJ2-7,ASNSRGGELLGEQY